This TCR beta chain stems from a study of T cell responses to AZD1222 COVID-19 vaccine. Repertoires were generated with immunoSEQ multiplex PCR, while TCRdb's copy carries only in-frame clones and drops some. The profile shows approximately 300,000 clones, almost 95% of them singletons. To note about this clone: Its antigen is unidentified.

Study-level findings and limits: Baseline antibody screening turned up just a handful of seropositive AZD1222 recipients.

Trimming took 5 bases from V and 5 from J; bases not matched to a gene: 7. Germline V lookup: CDR1 LNHDA, CDR2 SQIVND (reference sequence). The CDR3 has 16 residues. The V and J genes are TRBV19 and TRBJ1-5, with 12 bases identical to TRBD1. The receptor was isolated from an adult who received the AZD1222 COVID-19 vaccine. The sample was peripheral blood, taken 28 days after the second AZD1222 dose. The CDR3 protein is CASSLRDRGPYQPQHF. The CDR3, as DNA: TGTGCCAGTAGTCTCAGGGACAGGGGGCCCTATCAGCCCCAGCATTTT.